This TCR beta chain comes out of a study of T cell repertoires in cytomegalovirus infection. TCRdb fed the reads into MiXCR, producing one record per CDR3 protein. The profile covers 300,000 or so distinct CDR3 sequences, with around 10% appearing a single time and approximately 2.4% taken by the ten largest. This clonotype was observed many times. Germline values: CDR1 SGHNT, CDR2 YYREEE (reference sequence). The CDR3 loop spans 13 amino acids. Trimming removed 4 bases at V and 2 bases at J, with 9 bases between. The sequencing input was PBMCs. The clonotype comes from a human donor in good health (CMV status not recorded). Some clones in this sample may be carry-over from other donors' samples. V usage is TRBV5-4 and J usage is TRBJ1-1; unclear D gene. CDR3 in amino acids: CASSVQPNTEAFF. CDR3 coding DNA: TGTGCCAGCAGCGTGCAGCCCAACACTGAAGCTTTCTTT. The full variable domain, in which reference TRBV5-4 and TRBJ1-1 provide the parts outside the CDR3, is ETGVTQSPTHLIKTRGQQVTLRCSSQSGHNTVSWYQQALGQGPQFIFQYYREEENGRGNFPPRFSGLQFPNYSSELNVNALELDDSALYLCASSVQPNTEAFFGQGTRLTVV.